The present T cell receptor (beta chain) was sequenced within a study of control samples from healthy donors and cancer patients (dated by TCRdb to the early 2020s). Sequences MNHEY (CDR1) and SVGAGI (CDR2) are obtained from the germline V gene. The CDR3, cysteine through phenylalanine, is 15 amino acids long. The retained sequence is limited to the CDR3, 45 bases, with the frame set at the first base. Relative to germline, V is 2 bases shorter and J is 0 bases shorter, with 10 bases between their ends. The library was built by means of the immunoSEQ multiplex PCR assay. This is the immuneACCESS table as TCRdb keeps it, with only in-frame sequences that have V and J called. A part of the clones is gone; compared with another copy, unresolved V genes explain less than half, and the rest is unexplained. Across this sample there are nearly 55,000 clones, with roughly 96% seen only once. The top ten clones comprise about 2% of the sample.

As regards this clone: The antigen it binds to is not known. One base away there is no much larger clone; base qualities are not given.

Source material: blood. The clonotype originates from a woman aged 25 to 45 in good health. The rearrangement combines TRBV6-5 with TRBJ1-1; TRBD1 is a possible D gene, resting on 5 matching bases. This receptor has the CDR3 CASSYGTALNTEAFF. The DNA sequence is TGTGCCAGCAGTTACGGGACCGCCCTGAACACTGAAGCTTTCTTT.